This TCR beta chain was recorded in a study of blood T cell repertoires in COVID-19. Whole-study context: Whether acute or convalescent, the COVID-19 samples came from the United States, Italy and Spain. Sources were T cells, B-cell-depleted T cells, or PBMCs; the material itself was cDNA or gDNA.

This clone has just one count. Germline loops: CDR1 SGHAT, CDR2 FQNNGV. Trimming left V 5 bases short and J 2 bases short, with 10 bases between. The CDR3 is 14 residues long. The authors' processing: Researchers report that nucleated cell counts were estimated from reference gene primer amplification. The method was immunoSEQ multiplex PCR; TCRdb's version includes in-frame clones alone and lacks a portion of them. V, J and clone size reflect that table, while D and trimming were determined from the DNA. The repertoire consists of roughly 220,000 clones, with roughly 89% occurring once and the leading ten covering approximately 2.1%.

The chain recombines TRBV11-2 with TRBJ1-3; D is unclear. The sequenced sample was peripheral blood. The clonotype comes from a man aged 30 to 45 who had recovered from COVID-19. CDR3 loop: CASSPVGPGNTIYF. The DNA of the CDR3 is TGTGCCAGCAGCCCGGTTGGTCCTGGAAACACCATATATTTT.